This passage covers 25 T cell receptor beta chains from one sample sequenced in a study of human T cells and chemical hapten exposure. Via MiXCR, TCRdb re-called the RACE reads, giving one row per CDR3 protein. The sample yields 35,000 to 45,000 distinct CDR3 sequences, about 9.8% seen once. Noted time point: patch test 2, 6 weeks after DPC sensitization. This sample's treatment: therapeutic diphenylcyclopropenone sensitization with weekly scalp DPC. This specimen was whole blood, taken in connection with sensitization to the hapten diphenylcyclopropenone (DPC). The receptors come from a woman aged 40 to 49 with alopecia areata. Some clones in this sample may be carry-over from other donors' samples.

This clonotype is medium-sized (0.01 to 0.1%) within its sample. The chain combines TRBV13 with TRBJ2-7, with D perhaps matching TRBD1 or TRBD2 (5 bases each). Germline lookup yields CDR1 PRHDT and CDR2 FYEKMQ (reference sequence). Trimming stripped 5 bases from V and 1 base from J, with 12 bases between. The CDR3 length is 14 residues. CDR3 residues: CASSNRDRSYEQYF. In DNA form, the CDR3 reads TGTGCCAGCAGCAACCGGGACCGGTCCTACGAGCAGTACTTC.

This clonotype has a count of ten or more. This chain's CDR3 is CASSGQGNYEQYF. The DNA for the CDR3 is TGTGCCAGCAGTGGACAGGGAAACTACGAGCAGTACTTC. V gene TRBV2 combines with J gene TRBJ2-7; 7 bases match TRBD1. The V and J ends lost 4 bases and 3 bases, in that order; junction bases with no gene match: 3. This CDR3 spans 13 amino acids. Looked up from germline, CDR1 is SNHLY and CDR2 is FYNNEI.

This clonotype was seen ten or more times. The genes are TRBV12-3 or TRBV12-4 and TRBJ2-2; 7 bases align to TRBD1. Trimming removed 5 bases from V and 4 bases from J; junction bases left unmatched: 7. This CDR3 has 15 residues. This CDR3 is CASSPARTGTGELFF. In nucleotides, the CDR3 is TGTGCCAGCAGTCCAGCTCGGACAGGCACCGGGGAGCTGTTTTTT.

This chain links TRBV10-3 with TRBJ2-4; no definite D call. The germline V gene encodes CDR1 ENHRY and CDR2 SYGVKD. The CDR3 is made up of 12 amino acids. The V end was cut by 0 bases, the J end by 7 bases, with 4 bases between. This chain's CDR3 is CAISESRNIQYF. The CDR3 DNA reads as TGTGCCATCAGTGAGTCTCGGAACATTCAGTACTTC.

This chain links TRBV5-6 with TRBJ1-1, with a possible D match to TRBD1 (5 bases). The CDR3 has 13 amino acids. In germline, CDR1 is SGHDT, CDR2 YYEEEE. Between the trimmed V and J ends, which lost 4 bases and 10 bases, there was a span of 17 bases. CDR3 coding DNA: TGTGCCAGCAGCAAGGGACTTCCACGTGTAGCTTTCTTT. Amino acids: CASSKGLPRVAFF.

This clonotype was counted many times. This sequence joins TRBV11-2 and TRBJ2-1, with 14 bases aligning to TRBD2. V shed 5 bases and J 8 bases; nucleotides not matched to a gene: 8. CDR3 length: 16 amino acids. Germline V CDR1 and CDR2: SGHAT, FQNNGV. The CDR3 protein is CASSPPGLAGVHEQFF. As DNA, the CDR3 is TGTGCCAGCAGCCCGCCGGGACTAGCGGGGGTCCATGAGCAGTTCTTC.

At least ten counts were recorded for this clonotype. The rearrangement links TRBV20-1 to TRBJ2-7; maybe TRBD1 (5 bases). The CDR3 has 15 amino acids. Germline CDR1 and CDR2: DFQATT and SNEGSKA (reference sequence). The germline V and J ends were trimmed by 3 bases and 0 bases, with 15 bases remaining between them. The CDR3 here is CSASDFGHTSYEQYF. The CDR3 nucleotides read TGCAGTGCTAGCGACTTTGGACACACCTCCTACGAGCAGTACTTC.

This clonotype was recorded many times. J is TRBJ1-5 and V is TRBV12-3 or TRBV12-4, with 7 bases fitting TRBD1. The junction had 2 bases not matched to a gene; V was cut back by 5 bases and J by 1 base. The CDR3 runs 14 residues. CDR3 loop: CASSVTGSNQPQHF. The CDR3 region has the DNA TGTGCCAGCAGTGTGACAGGGAGCAATCAGCCCCAGCATTTT.

This clonotype was seen repeatedly, ten times or more. The chain recombines TRBV4-1 with TRBJ1-6, with D perhaps TRBD1 (5 bases). CDR3 size: 16 residues. V gave up 0 bases and J gave up 0 bases, with 6 bases separating them. Germline V lookup: CDR1 MGHRA, CDR2 YSYEKL. The CDR3 nucleotides read TGCGCCAGCAGCCAAGACGGGACCTCCTATAATTCACCCCTCCACTTT. Translating it yields CASSQDGTSYNSPLHF.

This clonotype has at least ten counts. The V and J genes are TRBV7-2 and TRBJ1-4; D gene ambiguous. Looked up from germline, CDR1 is SGHTA and CDR2 is FQGNSA. The CDR3 loop spans 13 amino acids. Trimming removed 2 bases from V and 5 bases from J, with 6 bases in between. The CDR3 spells CASSLNSNEKLFF. For the CDR3, the DNA is TGTGCCAGCAGCTTAAACTCCAATGAAAAACTGTTTTTT. The full variable domain, in which reference TRBV7-2 and TRBJ1-4 provide the parts outside the CDR3, is GAGVSQSPSNKVTEKGKDVELRCDPISGHTALYWYRQSLGQGLEFLIYFQGNSAPDKSGLPSDRFSAERTGGSVSTLTIQRTQQEDSAVYLCASSLNSNEKLFFGSGTQLSVL.

This clonotype was detected ten times or more. V is TRBV6-5 and J is TRBJ1-6; possible D gene TRBD1, 5 bases. The length of the CDR3 is 16 residues. The ends were cut back, 6 bases at V and 3 bases at J, with 15 bases in the middle. In germline, CDR1 is MNHEY, CDR2 SVGAGI. CDR3 coding DNA: TGTGCCAGCAGGGACAAGGCGATCTACTATAATTCACCCCTCCACTTT. Its translation is CASRDKAIYYNSPLHF.

This clonotype has a count of ten or more. The chain recombines TRBV5-1 with TRBJ2-3; 9 nucleotides agree with TRBD1. CDR3 length: 16 amino acids. Germline V gene sequence: CDR1 SGHRS, CDR2 YFSETQ. The junction had 7 bases not matched to a gene; V was cut back by 3 bases and J by 2 bases. The CDR3 DNA reads as TGCGCCAGCAGCTCGGTTACAGGGGGCAACACAGATACGCAGTATTTT. Translated, it gives CASSSVTGGNTDTQYF. Looking up the rest from reference TRBV5-1 and TRBJ2-3 gives the full variable domain: KAGVTQTPRYLIKTRGQQVTLSCSPISGHRSVSWYQQTPGQGLQFLFEYFSETQRNKGNFPGRFSGRQFSNSRSEMNVSTLELGDSALYLCASSSVTGGNTDTQYFGPGTRLTVL.

At least ten counts were recorded for this clonotype. This chain joins TRBV4-3 and TRBJ2-5, with 7 nucleotides matching TRBD2. The V gene end was trimmed by 4 bases and the J gene end by 1 base; junction bases not matched to a gene: 9. Looked up from germline, CDR1 is LGHNA and CDR2 is YSLEER. CDR3 length: 16 amino acids. For the CDR3, the DNA is TGCGCCAGCAGCCCGATTGTAAGCGGGACCCAAGAGACCCAGTACTTC. Translated, it gives CASSPIVSGTQETQYF.

This clonotype has only a few counts. The gene calls are TRBV5-8 and TRBJ2-3; 10 bases align to TRBD2. The CDR3 runs 16 residues. V gave up 3 bases and J gave up 4 bases; unmatched junction bases: 8. Germline CDR1 reads SGHTS; CDR2 reads YDEGEE. CDR3: CASSWTLAGAPDTQYF. The DNA of the CDR3 is TGTGCCAGCAGCTGGACCCTAGCGGGGGCCCCAGATACGCAGTATTTT.

In this sample, this clonotype turned up many times. The chain uses TRBV5-4 and TRBJ2-5, with 7 nucleotides matching TRBD1. The V segment lost 4 bases and the J segment 2 bases; nucleotides outside the gene matches: 2. Germline V gene sequence: CDR1 SGHNT, CDR2 YYREEE (reference sequence). The CDR3 totals 13 residues. CDR3 sequence reads: CASSPGQQETQYF. The CDR3 nucleotides are TGTGCCAGCAGCCCGGGACAGCAAGAGACCCAGTACTTC.

This clonotype has at least ten counts. The V and J genes are TRBV11-1 and TRBJ2-7, with TRBD1 as a possible D gene (6 bases). V was pared by 1 base and J by 0 bases, with 16 bases between. The CDR3 is 17 residues long. Germline CDR1 and CDR2: SGHAT and FQDESV (reference sequence). The CDR3 DNA follows: TGTGCCAGCAGCTTAGAAGGACAGATCCAACCCTCCTACGAGCAGTACTTC. This sequence encodes CASSLEGQIQPSYEQYF.

This clonotype was seen repeatedly, ten times or more. This sequence joins TRBV18 and TRBJ2-1; D is perhaps TRBD1 or TRBD2 (5 bases each). The CDR3 loop spans 17 amino acids. The germline CDR1 and CDR2 sequences are KGHSH and LQKENI. Trimming took off 1 base at V and 2 bases at J, with 15 bases between the two ends. CDR3 sequence: CASSPQGDVGAYNEQFF. DNA for the CDR3: TGTGCCAGCTCACCACAGGGAGATGTGGGGGCCTACAATGAGCAGTTCTTC.

V is TRBV28 and J is TRBJ1-5; the D is unclear. Trimming shortened V by 2 bases and J by 2 bases, and 7 bases separated the two germline ends. CDR1 and CDR2 from the germline V gene are MDHEN and SYDVKM. The CDR3 spans 14 residues. CDR3 residues: CASSLGCGNQPQHF. The DNA of the CDR3 is TGTGCCAGCAGTTTAGGCTGCGGCAATCAGCCCCAGCATTTT. Full variable domain (remainder filled in from reference TRBV28 and TRBJ1-5): DVKVTQSSRYLVKRTGEKVFLECVQDMDHENMFWYRQDPGLGLRLIYFSYDVKMKEKGDIPEGYSVSREKKERFSLILESASTNQTSMYLCASSLGCGNQPQHFGDGTRLSIL.

V is TRBV5-4 and J is TRBJ2-6; 11 bases match TRBD1. V lost 4 bases to trimming and J lost 3 bases; unmatched junction nucleotides: 6. The CDR3 has 17 amino acids. CDR1 and CDR2 (germline): SGHNT, YYREEE (reference sequence). CDR3: CASSTGQGAGGANVLTF. The DNA for the CDR3 is TGTGCCAGCAGCACCGGACAGGGGGCGGGTGGGGCCAACGTCCTGACTTTC.

This clonotype was detected once. The CDR3 coding sequence is TGTGCCAGCAGTTACGGGGCATCGTCCTACGAGCAGTACTTC. This codes for CASSYGASSYEQYF. J is TRBJ2-7 and V is TRBV6-2 or TRBV6-3; D is perhaps TRBD1 (5 bases). The CDR3 consists of 14 residues. Germline lookup yields CDR1 MNHEY and CDR2 SVGEGT. Trimming removed 2 bases from V and 1 base from J, with 9 bases in between.

This chain connects TRBV4-1 to TRBJ1-3, with D tentatively TRBD1 (5 bases). There are 16 residues in the CDR3. In germline, CDR1 is MGHRA, CDR2 YSYEKL. The V gene lost 1 base and the J gene lost 0 bases, with 10 bases spanning the gap. The chain's CDR3 is CASSQGRTTSGNTIYF. The DNA for the CDR3 is TGCGCCAGCAGCCAAGGACGGACAACCTCTGGAAACACCATATATTTT.

This clonotype was found a few times. The chain couples TRBV11-2 to TRBJ2-3; TRBD2 might be the D (6 bases). CDR3 length: 14 amino acids. V lost 3 bases, J lost 2 bases, and 9 bases lay in between. Germline assignment: CDR1 SGHAT and CDR2 FQNNGV. CDR3 amino acids: CASSLTRNTDTQYF. The DNA of the CDR3 is TGTGCCAGCAGCTTGACTAGAAACACAGATACGCAGTATTTT. Full variable domain (rest looked up from reference TRBV11-2 and TRBJ2-3): EAGVAQSPRYKIIEKRQSVAFWCNPISGHATLYWYQQILGQGPKLLIQFQNNGVVDDSQLPKDRFSAERLKGVDSTLKIQPAKLEDSAVYLCASSLTRNTDTQYFGPGTRLTVL.

This clonotype was seen ten or more times. The genes are TRBV6-2 or TRBV6-3 and TRBJ2-1; 7 bases align to TRBD2. V lost 5 bases and J lost 9; bases outside the gene matches: 7. CDR1 and CDR2 from the germline V gene are MNHEY and SVGEGT. This CDR3 region has 13 residues. The CDR3 sequence: CASSTSAEGEQFF. Here the CDR3 DNA reads TGTGCCAGCAGTACTAGCGCGGAGGGTGAGCAGTTCTTC.

At least ten counts were recorded for this clonotype. This chain links TRBV5-1 with TRBJ2-3; D possibly corresponds to TRBD2 (6 bases). The CDR3 covers 17 residues. V shed 0 bases and J shed 0 bases, with 14 bases lying between them. CDR1 and CDR2 from the germline V gene are SGHRS and YFSETQ. The CDR3 DNA reads as TGCGCCAGCAGCTTGGAGCCCATAGCGGCTAGCACAGATACGCAGTATTTT. As protein: CASSLEPIAASTDTQYF.

In this sample, this clonotype turned up many times. The chain has TRBV28 and TRBJ2-3; D uncertain. The V end was cut by 6 bases, the J end by 5 bases, with 15 bases between. This CDR3 has 14 residues. Germline V gene sequence: CDR1 MDHEN, CDR2 SYDVKM. CDR3 amino acids: CASSQIPSGDTQYF. CDR3 DNA: TGTGCCAGCAGCCAAATCCCCTCAGGAGATACGCAGTATTTT.